Presented here are 5 T cell receptor beta chains from one specimen sequenced in a study of blood T cell repertoires in COVID-19. TCRdb's copy holds only in-frame clones and misses some; the assay was immunoSEQ multiplex PCR. The table has roughly 200,000 clones, roughly 90% seen once; the top ten hold 0.62%. What was sequenced was peripheral blood. The receptor set was obtained from a middle-aged man with acute or convalescent COVID-19.

The chain has TRBV6-2 or TRBV6-3 and TRBJ2-3; D is undetermined. Per the germline V gene, CDR1 is MNHEY and CDR2 is SVGEGT. The ends were cut back, 6 bases at V and 1 base at J, with 11 bases in the middle. CDR3 length equals 14 residues. CDR3 residues: CASSARGGTDTQYF. In DNA, the CDR3 is TGTGCCAGCAGCGCGAGAGGAGGCACAGATACGCAGTATTTT.

V is TRBV5-1 and J is TRBJ2-7; a possible D gene is TRBD2 (6 bases). The CDR3 covers 16 residues. V was shortened by 0 bases and J by 7 bases, with 20 bases between the two germline ends. CDR1 is SGHRS, CDR2 YFSETQ, per germline. CDR3 DNA: TGCGCCAGCAGCTTGGAGGCTGGGGCGGGGAGGAATGAGCAGTACTTC. Translation: CASSLEAGAGRNEQYF.

The chain recombines TRBV7-9 with TRBJ1-2, with TRBD1 matching over 7 bases. CDR1 is SEHNR, CDR2 FQNEAQ, per germline (reference sequence). This CDR3 has 16 amino acids. With 5 bases clipped from V and 0 bases from J, the junction kept 9 bases outside the gene matches. The CDR3 here is CASSHRQGRSNYGYTF. CDR3 DNA sequence: TGTGCCAGCAGCCATCGACAGGGCCGCTCTAACTATGGCTACACCTTC.

The rearrangement joins TRBV27 to TRBJ2-5, with 8 bases that match TRBD1. Germline CDR1 MNHEY, CDR2 SMNVEV (reference sequence). Trimming took 5 bases from V and 5 from J; bases not matched to a gene: 7. The CDR3 spans 14 residues. This CDR3 is CASSPYRGRETQYF. The CDR3 DNA is TGTGCCAGCAGTCCGTACAGGGGGAGGGAGACCCAGTACTTC.

The gene calls are TRBV5-4 and TRBJ2-2; D perhaps matches TRBD2 (6 bases). V dropped 0 bases and J dropped 3 bases, with 15 bases sitting between them. In germline, CDR1 is SGHNT, CDR2 YYREEE (reference sequence). This CDR3 has 17 amino acids. The CDR3 here is CASSLDGRPGDTGELFF. The CDR3 DNA reads as TGTGCCAGCAGCTTGGATGGGCGGCCGGGGGACACCGGGGAGCTGTTTTTT.